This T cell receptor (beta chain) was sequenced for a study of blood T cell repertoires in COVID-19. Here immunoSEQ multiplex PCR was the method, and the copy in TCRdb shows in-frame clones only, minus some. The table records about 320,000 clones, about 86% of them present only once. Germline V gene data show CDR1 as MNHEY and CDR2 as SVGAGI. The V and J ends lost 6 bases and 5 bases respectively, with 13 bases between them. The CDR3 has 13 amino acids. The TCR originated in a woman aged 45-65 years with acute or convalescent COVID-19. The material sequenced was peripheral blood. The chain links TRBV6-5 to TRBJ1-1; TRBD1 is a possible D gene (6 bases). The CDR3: CASSQDSMTEAFF. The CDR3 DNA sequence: TGTGCCAGCAGCCAGGACAGCATGACTGAAGCTTTCTTT.